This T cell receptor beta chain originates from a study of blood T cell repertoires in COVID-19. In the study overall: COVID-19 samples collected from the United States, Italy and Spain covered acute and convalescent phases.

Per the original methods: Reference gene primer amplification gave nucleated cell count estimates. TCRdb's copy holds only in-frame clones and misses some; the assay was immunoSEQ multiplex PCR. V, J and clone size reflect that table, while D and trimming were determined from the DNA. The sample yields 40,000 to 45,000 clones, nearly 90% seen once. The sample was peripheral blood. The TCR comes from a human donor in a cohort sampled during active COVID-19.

CDR3 nucleotides: TGTGCCTGGACAAAAATGGGACAGTTGAATGAAAAACTGTTTTTT. It specifies CAWTKMGQLNEKLFF. The chain employs TRBV30 and TRBJ1-4; 7 nucleotides line up with TRBD1. CDR3 size: 15 residues. Germline CDR1 GTSNPN, CDR2 SVGIG (reference sequence). J lost 5 bases, V lost 4 bases, and 10 bases had no gene match.